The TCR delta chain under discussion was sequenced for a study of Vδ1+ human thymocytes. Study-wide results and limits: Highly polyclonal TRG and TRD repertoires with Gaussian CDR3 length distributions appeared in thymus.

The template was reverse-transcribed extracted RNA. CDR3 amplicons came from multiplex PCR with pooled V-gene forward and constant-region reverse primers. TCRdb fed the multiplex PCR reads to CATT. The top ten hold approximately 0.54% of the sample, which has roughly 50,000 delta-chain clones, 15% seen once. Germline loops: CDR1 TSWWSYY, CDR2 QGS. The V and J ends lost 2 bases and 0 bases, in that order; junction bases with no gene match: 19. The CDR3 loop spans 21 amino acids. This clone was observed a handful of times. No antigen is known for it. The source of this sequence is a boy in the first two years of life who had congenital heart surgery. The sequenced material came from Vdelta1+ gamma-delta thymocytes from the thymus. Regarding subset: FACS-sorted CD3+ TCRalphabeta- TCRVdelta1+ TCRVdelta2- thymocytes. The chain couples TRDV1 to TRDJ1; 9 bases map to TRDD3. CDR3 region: CALGESLVPGIRGLYTDKLIF. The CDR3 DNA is TGTGCTCTTGGGGAAAGTCTAGTGCCGGGGATACGAGGATTGTACACCGATAAACTCATCTTT.